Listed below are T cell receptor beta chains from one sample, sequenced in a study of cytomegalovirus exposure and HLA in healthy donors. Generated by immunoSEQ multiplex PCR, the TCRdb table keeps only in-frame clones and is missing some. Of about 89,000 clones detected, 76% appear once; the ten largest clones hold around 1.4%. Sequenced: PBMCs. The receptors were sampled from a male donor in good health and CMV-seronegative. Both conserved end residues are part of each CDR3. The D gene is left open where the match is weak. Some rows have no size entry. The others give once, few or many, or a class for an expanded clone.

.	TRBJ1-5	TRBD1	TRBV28	CASGIPDRGNQPQHF	TGTGCCAGCGGCATCCCGGACAGGGGTAATCAGCCCCAGCATTTT
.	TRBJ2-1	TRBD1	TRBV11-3	CASSLGQGGFNEQFF	TGTGCCAGCAGCCTAGGACAGGGAGGCTTCAATGAGCAGTTCTTC
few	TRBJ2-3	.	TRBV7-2	CASTLGVADTQYF	TGTGCCAGCACCCTCGGGGTGGCAGATACGCAGTATTTT
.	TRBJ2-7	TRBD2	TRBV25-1	CASTGTSGASYEQYF	TGTGCCAGCACCGGGACTAGCGGGGCCAGCTACGAGCAGTACTTC
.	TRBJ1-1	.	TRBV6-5	CASSPRRGGTEAFF	TGTGCCAGCAGTCCACGTAGGGGGGGCACTGAAGCTTTCTTT
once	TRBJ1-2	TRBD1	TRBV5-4	CASSWGQEIPNYGYTF	TGTGCCAGCAGCTGGGGACAGGAGATCCCTAACTATGGCTACACCTTC
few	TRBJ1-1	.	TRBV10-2	CASSETSMNTEAFF	TGCGCCAGCAGTGAGACATCGATGAACACTGAAGCTTTCTTT
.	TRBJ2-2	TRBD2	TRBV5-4	CASSLASGGGTGELFF	TGTGCCAGCAGCTTGGCGAGCGGGGGTGGAACCGGGGAGCTGTTTTTT
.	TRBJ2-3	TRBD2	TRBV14	CASSQDKRGGTDTQYF	TGTGCCAGCAGCCAAGATAAGCGGGGGGGCACAGATACGCAGTATTTT
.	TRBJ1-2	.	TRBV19	CASSITAELYGYTF	TGTGCCAGTAGTATTACAGCTGAACTGTATGGCTACACCTTC
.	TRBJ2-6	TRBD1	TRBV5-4	CASSLRLTGGSGANVLTF	TGTGCCAGCAGCTTGCGGCTGACAGGGGGGTCTGGGGCCAACGTCCTGACTTTC
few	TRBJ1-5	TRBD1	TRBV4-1	CASSQDEDRNQPQHF	TGCGCCAGCAGCCAAGATGAGGACAGGAATCAGCCCCAGCATTTT
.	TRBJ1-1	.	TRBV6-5	CASSRTPVLNTEAFF	TGTGCCAGCAGCCGTACCCCGGTCCTGAACACTGAAGCTTTCTTT
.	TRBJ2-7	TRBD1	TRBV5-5	CASSLQGAAYEQYF	TGTGCCAGCAGCTTGCAGGGGGCGGCCTACGAGCAGTACTTC
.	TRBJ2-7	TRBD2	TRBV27	CASSLSSGEWGYEQYF	TGTGCCAGCAGTTTATCCAGCGGGGAATGGGGCTACGAGCAGTACTTC
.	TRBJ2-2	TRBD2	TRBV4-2	CASSHLEGVAGALGELFF	TGTGCCAGCAGCCATCTCGAAGGGGTAGCGGGGGCCCTGGGGGAGCTGTTTTTT
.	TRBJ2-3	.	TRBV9	CASSAKGGEDTQYF	TGTGCCAGCAGCGCCAAAGGCGGCGAAGATACGCAGTATTTT
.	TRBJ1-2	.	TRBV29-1	CSVQPLRGGSHYGYTF	TGCAGCGTACAACCGCTACGGGGGGGGTCTCACTATGGCTACACCTTC
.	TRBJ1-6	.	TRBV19	CASTHWSSYNSPLHF	TGTGCCAGTACCCATTGGAGCTCCTATAATTCACCCCTCCACTTT
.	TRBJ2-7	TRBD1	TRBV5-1	CASSLGQGSSYEQYF	TGCGCCAGCAGCTTGGGACAGGGGAGCTCCTACGAGCAGTACTTC
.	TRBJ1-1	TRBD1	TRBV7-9	CVSSLSTGLTEAFF	TGTGTCAGCAGCTTATCGACAGGGCTCACTGAAGCTTTCTTT
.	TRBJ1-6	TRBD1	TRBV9	CASSGDRIKPNSPLHF	TGTGCCAGCAGCGGGGACAGGATAAAGCCGAATTCACCCCTCCACTTT
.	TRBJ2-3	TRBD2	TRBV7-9	CASSAGLAGLLTDTQYF	TGTGCCAGCAGCGCGGGACTAGCGGGGCTTCTAACAGATACGCAGTATTTT
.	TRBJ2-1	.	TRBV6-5	CASSYSPGEYNEQFF	TGTGCCAGCAGTTACTCGCCAGGGGAATACAATGAGCAGTTCTTC
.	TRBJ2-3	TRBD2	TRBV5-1	CASSFGTSGTDTQYF	TGCGCCAGCAGCTTTGGGACTAGCGGCACAGATACGCAGTATTTT
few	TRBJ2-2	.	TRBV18	CASSPAGQQGSGELFF	TGTGCCAGCTCACCCGCCGGCCAACAGGGTTCCGGGGAGCTGTTTTTT
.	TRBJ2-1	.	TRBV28	CASRVLAASNEQFF	TGTGCCAGCAGGGTATTAGCGGCATCCAATGAGCAGTTCTTC
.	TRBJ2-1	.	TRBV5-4	CASSLEGEQFF	TGTGCCAGCAGCTTGGAGGGGGAGCAGTTCTTC
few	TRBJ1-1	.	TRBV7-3	CASSLSGGRAFF	TGTGCCAGCAGCTTAAGCGGGGGTAGGGCTTTCTTT
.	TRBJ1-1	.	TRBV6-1	CASLAMNTEAFF	TGTGCCAGCTTGGCCATGAACACTGAAGCTTTCTTT
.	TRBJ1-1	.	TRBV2	CASIAPMNTEAFF	TGTGCCAGCATAGCACCAATGAACACTGAAGCTTTCTTT
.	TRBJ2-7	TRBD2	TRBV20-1	CSVREGSEQYF	TGCAGTGTGAGGGAGGGCAGCGAGCAGTACTTC
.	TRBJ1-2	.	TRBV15	CATRPFPTGGYGYTF	TGTGCCACCAGGCCTTTCCCGACAGGCGGATATGGCTACACCTTC
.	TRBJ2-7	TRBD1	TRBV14	CASSSRDRRTYEQYF	TGTGCCAGCAGCAGCCGGGACAGGCGCACCTACGAGCAGTACTTC
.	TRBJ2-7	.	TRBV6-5	CASRSPTYEQYF	TGTGCCAGTAGGAGCCCCACCTACGAGCAGTACTTC
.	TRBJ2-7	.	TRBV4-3	CASSQGRSYEQYF	TGCGCCAGCAGCCAAGGCAGGTCCTACGAGCAGTACTTC
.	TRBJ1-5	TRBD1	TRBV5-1	CASSPGQGGQPQHF	TGCGCCAGCAGCCCAGGACAGGGGGGTCAGCCCCAGCATTTT
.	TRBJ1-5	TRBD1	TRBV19	CASSIEGQGSQPQHF	TGTGCCAGTAGTATCGAGGGACAGGGGTCGCAGCCCCAGCATTTT
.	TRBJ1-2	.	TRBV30	CAWEEVFLYGYTF	TGTGCCTGGGAGGAGGTTTTCCTATATGGCTACACCTTC
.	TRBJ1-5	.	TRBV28	CASSSLTTGNQPQHF	TGTGCCAGCAGTTCACTTACTACAGGGAATCAGCCCCAGCATTTT
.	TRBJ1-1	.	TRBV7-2	CASSLPGVTAFF	TGTGCCAGCAGCCTCCCGGGAGTTACAGCTTTCTTT
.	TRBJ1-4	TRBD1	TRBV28	CASSPRTGQAEKLFF	TGTGCCAGCAGTCCCCGGACAGGGCAGGCGGAAAAACTGTTTTTT
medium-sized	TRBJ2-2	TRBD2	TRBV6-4	CASSELAGETGELFF	TGTGCCAGCAGTGAACTAGCGGGGGAAACCGGGGAGCTGTTTTTT